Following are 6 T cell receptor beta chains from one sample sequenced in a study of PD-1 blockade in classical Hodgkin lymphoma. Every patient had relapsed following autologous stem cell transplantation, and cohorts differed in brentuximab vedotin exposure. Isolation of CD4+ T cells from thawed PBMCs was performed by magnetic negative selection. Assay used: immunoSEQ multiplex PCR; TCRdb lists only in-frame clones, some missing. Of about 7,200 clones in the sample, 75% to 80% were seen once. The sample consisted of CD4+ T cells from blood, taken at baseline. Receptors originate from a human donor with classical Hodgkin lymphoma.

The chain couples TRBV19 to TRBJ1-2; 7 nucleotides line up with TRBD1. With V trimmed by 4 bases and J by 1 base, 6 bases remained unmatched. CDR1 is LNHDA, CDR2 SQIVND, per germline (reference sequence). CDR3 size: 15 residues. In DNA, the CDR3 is TGTGCCAGTAGTACACAGGGGCACGGTAACTATGGCTACACCTTC. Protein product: CASSTQGHGNYGYTF.

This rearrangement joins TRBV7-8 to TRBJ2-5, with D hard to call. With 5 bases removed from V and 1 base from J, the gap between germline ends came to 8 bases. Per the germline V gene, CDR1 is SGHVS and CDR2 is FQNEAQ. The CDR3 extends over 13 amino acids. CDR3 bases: TGTGCCAGCAGCCCGGTCCCCCAAGAGACCCAGTACTTC. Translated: CASSPVPQETQYF.

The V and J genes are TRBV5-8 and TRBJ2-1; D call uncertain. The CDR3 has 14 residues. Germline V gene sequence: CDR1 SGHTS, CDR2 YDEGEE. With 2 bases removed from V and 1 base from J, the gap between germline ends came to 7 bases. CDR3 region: CASSLLGSYNEQFF. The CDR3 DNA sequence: TGTGCCAGCAGCTTATTAGGATCCTACAATGAGCAGTTCTTC.

The CDR3 spells CASSQEPTDTQYF. The DNA of the CDR3 is TGCGCCAGCAGCCAAGAACCAACAGATACGCAGTATTTT. The rearrangement joins TRBV4-1 to TRBJ2-3, with D unresolved. The length of the CDR3 is 13 residues. With 0 bases removed from V and 3 bases from J, the gap between germline ends came to 4 bases. Per germline, CDR1 MGHRA and CDR2 YSYEKL.

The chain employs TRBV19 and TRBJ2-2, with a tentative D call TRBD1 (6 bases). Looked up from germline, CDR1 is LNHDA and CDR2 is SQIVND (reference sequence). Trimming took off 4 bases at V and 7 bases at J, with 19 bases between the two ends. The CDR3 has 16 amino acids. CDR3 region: CASSTTLTGYSGELFF. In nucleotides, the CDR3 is TGTGCCAGTAGTACCACCCTTACAGGGTATAGCGGGGAGCTGTTTTTT.

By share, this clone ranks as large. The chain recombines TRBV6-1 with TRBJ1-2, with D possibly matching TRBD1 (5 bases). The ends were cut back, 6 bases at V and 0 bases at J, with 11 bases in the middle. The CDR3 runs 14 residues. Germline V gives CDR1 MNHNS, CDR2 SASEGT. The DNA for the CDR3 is TGTGCCAGCAGGCGACAGATGACTAACTATGGCTACACCTTC. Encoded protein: CASRRQMTNYGYTF.